One and the same sample provided the 29 T cell receptor beta chains below, sequenced in a study of beta chain features in type 1 diabetes. Expressed TCRB transcripts were sequenced after all isolated RNA was converted to cDNA. Only in-frame clones appear in the TCRdb table, and some are missing; sequencing was by immunoSEQ multiplex PCR. The data hold 450,000 to 600,000 clones, with approximately 28% observed a single time. What was sequenced was naive CD4+ T cells from blood. Receptors were obtained from a man between 18 and 29 years old in good health.

This clone was detected only a few times. The chain has TRBV30 and TRBJ2-7, with 10 bases that match TRBD1. The V gene end was trimmed by 1 base and the J gene end by 4 bases; junction bases not matched to a gene: 10. Germline assignment: CDR1 GTSNPN and CDR2 SVGIG (reference sequence). The CDR3 has 16 amino acids. The CDR3: CAWSASPGTGVYEQYF. Here the CDR3 DNA reads TGTGCCTGGAGTGCTTCTCCCGGGACAGGGGTTTACGAGCAGTACTTC.

The V gene is TRBV9, the J gene TRBJ2-7; TRBD1 aligns across 11 bases. V was pared by 3 bases and J by 3 bases, with 5 bases of the junction left unmatched. The CDR3 sequence is 15 residues long. Germline V CDR1 and CDR2: SGDLS, YYNGEE. In DNA form, the CDR3 reads TGTGCCAGCAGCGGCCACGGGACAGGGGGCTACGAGCAGTACTTC. Translated, it gives CASSGHGTGGYEQYF.

The V and J genes are TRBV30 and TRBJ2-1; D is undetermined. The CDR3 covers 12 residues. Trimming took off 0 bases at V and 15 bases at J, with 15 bases between the two ends. Germline V gene sequence: CDR1 GTSNPN, CDR2 SVGIG (reference sequence). CDR3 loop: CAWSVTVYPLFF. CDR3 bases: TGTGCCTGGAGTGTTACAGTCTATCCTTTGTTCTTC.

This clone has only one observation. This chain uses TRBV7-2 with TRBJ2-5; 9 bases line up with TRBD2. The CDR3 is 13 residues long. CDR1 and CDR2 from the germline V gene are SGHTA and FQGNSA. The V segment lost 9 bases and the J segment 5 bases; nucleotides outside the gene matches: 7. The CDR3 DNA is TGTGCCAGTAGCGGGGGAACGGGGGAGACCCAGTACTTC. Its protein is CASSGGTGETQYF. The variable domain in full, with the rest retrieved from reference TRBV7-2 and TRBJ2-5, is GAGVSQSPSNKVTEKGKDVELRCDPISGHTALYWYRQSLGQGLEFLIYFQGNSAPDKSGLPSDRFSAERTGGSVSTLTIQRTQQEDSAVYLCASSGGTGETQYFGPGTRLLVL.

V usage is TRBV28 and J usage is TRBJ2-5; no definite D call. With the DNA end fitting TRBJ2-7 better, the J assignment may be wrong. Germline V CDR1 and CDR2: MDHEN, SYDVKM. This CDR3 contains 11 residues. DNA of the CDR3: TGTGCCAGCAGTTCCCCCTACGAGCAGTACTTC. This sequence encodes CASSSPYEQYF.

This clone was observed a handful of times. This chain joins TRBV15 and TRBJ2-3; 7 nucleotides line up with TRBD2. V lost 6 bases to trimming and J lost 3 bases; unmatched junction nucleotides: 9. CDR3 length equals 15 residues. From germline, CDR1 is LNHNV and CDR2 YYDKDF (reference sequence). The CDR3 DNA reads as TGTGCCACCAGAAACCGGGACTACCTGACAGATACGCAGTATTTT. Translation gives CATRNRDYLTDTQYF.

The gene calls are TRBV5-8 and TRBJ1-4, with 9 positions matching TRBD1. Germline CDR1 is SGHTS and CDR2 is YDEGEE. The CDR3 is 14 residues long. V dropped 4 bases and J dropped 8; count of bases not matched to a gene: 6. The DNA of the CDR3 is TGTGCCAGCAGCCCCGGACAGGGGAGAGAAAAACTGTTTTTT. Translated: CASSPGQGREKLFF. Supplemented by reference TRBV5-8 and TRBJ1-4, the full variable domain reads EAGVTQSPTHLIKTRGQQATLRCSPISGHTSVYWYQQALGLGLQFLLWYDEGEERNRGNFPPRFSGRQFPNYSSELNVNALELEDSALYLCASSPGQGREKLFFGSGTQLSVL.

The sample holds a few counts of this clone. The genes are TRBV5-6 and TRBJ2-7, with 8 positions matching TRBD1. With V trimmed by 2 bases and J by 3 bases, 7 bases remained unmatched. Germline V gene lookup returns CDR1 SGHDT and CDR2 YYEEEE. The CDR3 totals 15 residues. CDR3 amino acids: CASSFLDREDYEQYF. The CDR3 DNA reads TGTGCCAGCAGCTTTTTGGACAGGGAAGACTACGAGCAGTACTTC.

This clone was observed a handful of times. The chain joins TRBV28 to TRBJ2-1, with D possibly matching TRBD2 (5 bases). Germline lookup yields CDR1 MDHEN and CDR2 SYDVKM. The CDR3 extends over 15 amino acids. Trimming took 4 bases from V and 0 from J, leaving 10 bases between them. The CDR3 nucleotides read TGTGCCAGCAGTTATCCGGGGATCTCCTACAATGAGCAGTTCTTC. It translates to CASSYPGISYNEQFF.

The rearrangement links TRBV2 to TRBJ2-7, with TRBD2 as a possible D gene (5 bases). Germline V gene lookup returns CDR1 SNHLY and CDR2 FYNNEI. The CDR3 has 12 residues. V lost 7 bases, J lost 4 bases, and 11 bases lay in between. CDR3 nucleotides: TGTGCCAGCAATGGCGGGCGGTACGAGCAGTACTTC. Translating it yields CASNGGRYEQYF.

This clone was observed a few times. The chain couples TRBV29-1 to TRBJ2-7, with D uncertain. The V end was cut by 7 bases, the J end by 3 bases, with 10 bases between. Germline V gene data show CDR1 as SQVTM and CDR2 as ANQGSEA. The CDR3 runs to 11 residues. CDR3 coding DNA: TGCAGCGGGTCGTGGGGCTACGAGCAGTACTTC. This sequence encodes CSGSWGYEQYF.

This clone was recorded a few times. At one end, the junction sequence differs from germline, possibly due to a read error. The chain is built from TRBV29-1 and TRBJ2-5; 9 bases map to TRBD1. Germline-derived CDR1 and CDR2 are SQVTM and ANQGSEA. The CDR3 spans 14 residues. The chain's CDR3 is CSGEGTGRAGTQYF. CDR3 in DNA: TGCAGCGGTGAAGGGACAGGGCGGGCTGGGACCCAGTACTTC.

The rearrangement uses TRBV9 and TRBJ1-2; D unclear. V lost 3 bases and J lost 8, with 14 bases in between. The germline gives CDR1 SGDLS, CDR2 YYNGEE. This CDR3 has 13 residues. As DNA, the CDR3 is TGTGCCAGCAGCGGTGGCAGGCATCTAGGCTACACCTTC. It translates to CASSGGRHLGYTF.

This clone was counted a few times. The rearrangement joins TRBV29-1 to TRBJ1-2; D is uncertain. The germline gives CDR1 SQVTM, CDR2 ANQGSEA. This CDR3 region has 12 residues. V lost 6 bases and J lost 0, with 8 bases in between. The CDR3 here is CSVEQTNYGYTF. Written as DNA, the CDR3 is TGCAGCGTGGAACAGACTAACTATGGCTACACCTTC.

This clone has only a few counts. The rearrangement joins TRBV30 to TRBJ2-7, with 13 positions matching TRBD2. The CDR3 sequence is 16 residues long. V was clipped by 2 bases and J by 1 base; unmatched bases: 5. Germline loops: CDR1 GTSNPN, CDR2 SVGIG (reference sequence). The DNA for the CDR3 is TGTGCCTGGAGTTTGGGGGGACTAGCGGGATCCTACGAGCAGTACTTC. This sequence encodes CAWSLGGLAGSYEQYF.

This chain links TRBV10-3 with TRBJ2-1, with 7 bases matching TRBD2. In germline, CDR1 is ENHRY, CDR2 SYGVKD. V lost 4 bases, J lost 4 bases, and 4 bases stayed unmatched. The CDR3 sequence is 14 residues long. In DNA form, the CDR3 reads TGTGCCATCAGTGGCGGGAGCCTATACAATGAGCAGTTCTTC. This gives the protein CAISGGSLYNEQFF.

The chain employs TRBV10-3 and TRBJ2-7; 7 positions agree with TRBD2. The junction had 11 bases not matched to a gene; V was cut back by 6 bases and J by 0 bases. Per the germline V gene, CDR1 is ENHRY and CDR2 is SYGVKD. The CDR3 consists of 16 residues. The CDR3 loop is CAIRRGGSGLSYEQYF. The DNA of the CDR3 is TGTGCCATCAGGAGAGGAGGTAGCGGGCTCTCCTACGAGCAGTACTTC.

This clone was counted a few times. V is TRBV30 and J is TRBJ2-3; 12 nucleotides line up with TRBD2. The CDR3 contains 15 residues. V shed 3 bases, J shed 2 bases, and the junction held 3 bases outside the gene matches. Looked up from germline, CDR1 is GTSNPN and CDR2 is SVGIG (reference sequence). CDR3 sequence: CAWSWTSGITDTQYF. The CDR3 DNA sequence: TGTGCCTGGAGCTGGACTAGCGGGATCACAGATACGCAGTATTTT.

This clone was counted a few times. Other DNA sequences in the sample encode the same CDR3. The genes are TRBV5-1 and TRBJ2-1; D gene uncertain. Trimming removed 0 bases from V and 0 bases from J, with 13 bases in between. Per the germline V gene, CDR1 is SGHRS and CDR2 is YFSETQ. The CDR3 runs to 17 residues. The CDR3 is CASSLASGPSSYNEQFF. CDR3 in DNA: TGCGCCAGCAGCTTGGCCTCGGGTCCTAGCTCCTACAATGAGCAGTTCTTC.

The chain couples TRBV5-1 to TRBJ2-6; D gene unclear. The V end was cut by 0 bases, the J end by 2 bases, with 12 bases between. The CDR3 covers 17 residues. Germline values: CDR1 SGHRS, CDR2 YFSETQ. CDR3 nucleotide sequence: TGCGCCAGCAGCTTGGTGGCAGTGAGCGCTGGGGCCAACGTCCTGACTTTC. The encoded protein is CASSLVAVSAGANVLTF.

The V gene is TRBV29-1, the J gene TRBJ1-1; TRBD1 matches 11 bases. Germline trimming cut 8 bases from V and 2 bases from J; bases unmatched to any gene: 4. This CDR3 has 13 amino acids. Per the germline V gene, CDR1 is SQVTM and CDR2 is ANQGSEA. CDR3 region: CSSRTGGNTEAFF. For the CDR3, the DNA is TGCAGCTCTCGGACAGGGGGCAACACTGAAGCTTTCTTT.

The chain carries TRBV6-6 and TRBJ2-1, with 11 positions matching TRBD2. CDR3 length: 16 amino acids. The V and J ends lost 0 bases and 5 bases, in that order; junction bases with no gene match: 3. Germline lookup yields CDR1 MNHNY and CDR2 SVGAGI (reference sequence). CDR3 loop: CASSYSGTSGNNEQFF. CDR3 DNA: TGTGCCAGCAGTTACTCCGGGACTAGCGGTAACAATGAGCAGTTCTTC.

This clone was counted only a few times. The genes are TRBV4-2 and TRBJ2-7; 11 bases align to TRBD2. CDR1 LGHNA and CDR2 YNFKEQ come from the germline V gene. This CDR3 contains 15 residues. V lost 2 bases and J lost 4; bases outside the gene matches: 4. CDR3 protein: CASSQLAGGGYEQYF. The CDR3 nucleotides are TGTGCCAGCAGCCAACTAGCGGGAGGCGGATACGAGCAGTACTTC.

The J gene is TRBJ2-7, the V gene TRBV15; TRBD2 might be the D (5 bases). Germline loops: CDR1 LNHNV, CDR2 YYDKDF (reference sequence). Trimming took off 0 bases at V and 3 bases at J, with 9 bases between the two ends. CDR3 length: 14 residues. CDR3 nucleotides: TGTGCCACCAGCAGAGATCGAGCGGTCTACGAGCAGTACTTC. This encodes CATSRDRAVYEQYF. The variable domain in full, with the rest retrieved from reference TRBV15 and TRBJ2-7, is DAMVIQNPRYQVTQFGKPVTLSCSQTLNHNVMYWYQQKSSQAPKLLFHYYDKDFNNEADTPDNFQSRRPNTSFCFLDIRSPGLGDTAMYLCATSRDRAVYEQYFGPGTRLTVT.

This clone has just a few counts. The chain links TRBV7-6 to TRBJ2-4; no firm D call. Germline V gene sequence: CDR1 SGHVS, CDR2 FNYEAQ. The CDR3 is made up of 14 amino acids. V was shortened by 4 bases and J by 1 base, with 8 bases between the two germline ends. The CDR3 DNA sequence: TGTGCCAGCAGCTCCTTAGGGGCCAAAAACATTCAGTACTTC. Translation gives CASSSLGAKNIQYF.

This clone has just a few counts. This chain links TRBV6-1 with TRBJ1-2, with 8 bases identical to TRBD1. Trimming at V came to 6 bases and at J to 5 bases, leaving 2 bases not matched to a gene. From germline, CDR1 is MNHNS and CDR2 SASEGT. This CDR3 comprises 12 residues. The CDR3 sequence: CASRDRAYGYTF. As DNA, the CDR3 is TGTGCCAGCAGGGACAGGGCATATGGCTACACCTTC.

V gene TRBV29-1 combines with J gene TRBJ2-1; 7 bases match TRBD1. Per germline, CDR1 SQVTM and CDR2 ANQGSEA. The CDR3 consists of 12 residues. Unmatched junction bases numbered 1, after V lost 2 bases and J lost 6 bases. This CDR3 is CSVERTGNEQFF. The CDR3 DNA follows: TGCAGCGTTGAAAGGACAGGCAATGAGCAGTTCTTC.

The chain employs TRBV2 and TRBJ2-3, with 8 bases aligning to TRBD1. V shed 6 bases and J 3 bases; nucleotides not matched to a gene: 5. CDR3 length: 14 residues. Germline V gene lookup returns CDR1 SNHLY and CDR2 FYNNEI. CDR3 nucleotide sequence: TGTGCCAGCAGGGTAGACAGGGGAACAGATACGCAGTATTTT. It is translated as CASRVDRGTDTQYF.

This clone was seen more than once but under ten times. DNA of the CDR3: TGCGCCAGCAGCGATGGGACATGGAAAGAGACCCAGTACTTC. It is translated as CASSDGTWKETQYF. V and J are TRBV4-1 and TRBJ2-5; maybe TRBD1 (6 bases). Germline CDR1 is MGHRA and CDR2 is YSYEKL. The CDR3 has 14 amino acids. Deletions cut 5 bases from V and 3 bases from J, with 13 bases between.